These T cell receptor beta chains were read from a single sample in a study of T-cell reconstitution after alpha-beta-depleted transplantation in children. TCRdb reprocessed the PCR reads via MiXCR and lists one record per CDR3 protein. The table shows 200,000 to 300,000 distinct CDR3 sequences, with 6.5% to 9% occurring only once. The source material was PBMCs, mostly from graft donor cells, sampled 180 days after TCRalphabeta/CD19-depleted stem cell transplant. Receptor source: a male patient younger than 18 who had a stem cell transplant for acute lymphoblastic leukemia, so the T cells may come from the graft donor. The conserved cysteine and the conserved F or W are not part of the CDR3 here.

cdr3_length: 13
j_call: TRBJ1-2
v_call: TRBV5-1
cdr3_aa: ASSLAAARGGSYT

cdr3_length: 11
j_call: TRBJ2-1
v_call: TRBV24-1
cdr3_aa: ATSDASPGEQF

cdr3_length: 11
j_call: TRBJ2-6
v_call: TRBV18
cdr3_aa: ASSPTGANVLT

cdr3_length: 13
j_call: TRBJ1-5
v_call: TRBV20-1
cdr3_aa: SAHPTPSSNQPQH

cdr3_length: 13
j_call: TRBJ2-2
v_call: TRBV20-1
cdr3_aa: SARDPREYTGELF

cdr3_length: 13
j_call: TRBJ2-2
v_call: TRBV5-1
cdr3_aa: ASSPRSGDTGELF

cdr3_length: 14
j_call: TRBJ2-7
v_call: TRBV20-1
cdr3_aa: SAASTTSGNSYEQY

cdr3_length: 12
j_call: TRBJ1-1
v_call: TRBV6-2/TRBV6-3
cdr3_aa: ASTRRDQGTEAF

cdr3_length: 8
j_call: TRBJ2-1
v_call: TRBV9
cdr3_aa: AVGYNEQF

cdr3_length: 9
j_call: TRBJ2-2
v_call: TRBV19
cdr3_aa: ASSITGELF

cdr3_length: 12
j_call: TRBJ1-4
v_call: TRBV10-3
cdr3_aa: AIGARGPGEKLF

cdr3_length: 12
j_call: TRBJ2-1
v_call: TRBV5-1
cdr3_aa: ASSPGLAGAEQF

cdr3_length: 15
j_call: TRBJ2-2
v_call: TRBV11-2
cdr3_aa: ASSPSPGTGGAGELF

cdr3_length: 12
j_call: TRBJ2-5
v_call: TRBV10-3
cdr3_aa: AISESKSEETQY

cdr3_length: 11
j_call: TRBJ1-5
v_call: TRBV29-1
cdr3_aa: SVKTGGNQPQH